This entry lists 11 T cell receptor beta chains sequenced from one sample in a study of blood T cell repertoires in COVID-19. The protocol was immunoSEQ multiplex PCR, while the TCRdb copy is restricted to in-frame clones and leaves out a portion. This table holds roughly 250,000 clones, 65% to 85% found once. The sample consisted of peripheral blood. The source of these receptors is a woman aged 40 to 55 who had recovered from COVID-19.

This clone was detected once. The rearrangement uses TRBV11-3 and TRBJ2-7; 7 nucleotides align to TRBD1. Germline lookup yields CDR1 SGHNT and CDR2 YENEEA. CDR3 length equals 16 residues. Losses at the gene ends were 1 base for V and 2 bases for J; bases not matched to a gene: 8. Here the CDR3 DNA reads TGTGCCAGCAGCTTAGGTGTGGACAGGATTACCTACGAGCAGTACTTC. Translation gives CASSLGVDRITYEQYF.

J is TRBJ2-1 and V is TRBV5-1; 8 bases match TRBD2. The CDR3 covers 14 residues. Germline V gene sequence: CDR1 SGHRS, CDR2 YFSETQ. Trimming removed 2 bases from V and 9 bases from J; junction bases left unmatched: 7. The CDR3 nucleotides are TGCGCCAGCAGCTTCAACGGGGGGGCTACTGAGCAGTTCTTC. The encoded protein is CASSFNGGATEQFF.

The genes are TRBV3-1 (or the pseudogene TRBV3-2) and TRBJ2-3, with TRBD2 identical over 8 bases. The CDR3 has 19 residues. Losses at the gene ends were 1 base for V and 2 bases for J; bases not matched to a gene: 14. Germline V gene data show CDR1 as LGHDT and CDR2 as YNNKEL (reference sequence). The CDR3 protein is CASSQGYGLAIPPTDTQYF. The CDR3 nucleotides read TGTGCCAGCAGCCAAGGTTACGGACTAGCCATTCCCCCCACAGATACGCAGTATTTT.

The CDR3 loop reads CATSPRQLNYEQYF. CDR3 in DNA: TGTGCCACCAGCCCCAGACAGTTAAACTACGAGCAGTACTTC. V usage is TRBV15 and J usage is TRBJ2-7; TRBD1 might be the D (5 bases). Per the germline V gene, CDR1 is LNHNV and CDR2 is YYDKDF (reference sequence). Deletions cut 5 bases from V and 3 bases from J, with 14 bases between. This CDR3 has 14 amino acids.

This clone turned up a few times. The chain employs TRBV4-1 and TRBJ2-2; the D is unclear. V dropped 0 bases and J dropped 4 bases, with 15 bases sitting between them. Germline V lookup: CDR1 MGHRA, CDR2 YSYEKL. This CDR3 is built from 17 residues. CDR3 sequence: CASSQDILLVATGELFF. As DNA, the CDR3 is TGCGCCAGCAGCCAAGATATCTTGCTAGTGGCCACCGGGGAGCTGTTTTTT.

In its sample, this clone was seen once. The chain recombines TRBV6-5 with TRBJ1-5, with D perhaps TRBD1 (6 bases). Per germline, CDR1 MNHEY and CDR2 SVGAGI. Deletions cut 5 bases from V and 5 bases from J, with 10 bases between. CDR3 length: 13 residues. The CDR3 bases are TGTGCCAGCAGTATGACAGGCCATCAGCCCCAGCATTTT. Its translation is CASSMTGHQPQHF.

V gene TRBV18 combines with J gene TRBJ2-1; tentative D call: TRBD2 (6 bases). The V gene lost 0 bases and the J gene lost 7 bases, with 7 bases spanning the gap. The germline V gene has CDR1 KGHSH and CDR2 LQKENI. This CDR3 is 13 amino acids long. CDR3 in amino acids: CASSPPGLNEQFF. The DNA for the CDR3 is TGTGCCAGCTCACCACCGGGACTGAATGAGCAGTTCTTC.

The chain is built from TRBV2 and TRBJ2-7; D gene uncertain. V dropped 2 bases and J dropped 0 bases, with 5 bases sitting between them. This CDR3 spans 13 amino acids. CDR1 SNHLY and CDR2 FYNNEI come from the germline V gene. The CDR3 region is CASSERVSYEQYF. CDR3 sequence (DNA): TGTGCCAGCAGTGAACGGGTCTCCTACGAGCAGTACTTC.

The CDR3 DNA sequence: TGTGCCAGCAGCTTAACCGGACAGCGTAATTCACCCCTCCACTTT. Translation gives CASSLTGQRNSPLHF. V gene TRBV7-2 combines with J gene TRBJ1-6; TRBD1 is a possible D gene (6 bases). Trimming stripped 2 bases from V and 6 bases from J, with 11 bases between. Germline V CDR1 and CDR2: SGHTA, FQGNSA. The CDR3 is 15 residues long. Using reference TRBV7-2 and TRBJ1-6 for the parts outside the CDR3, the full variable domain is GAGVSQSPSNKVTEKGKDVELRCDPISGHTALYWYRQSLGQGLEFLIYFQGNSAPDKSGLPSDRFSAERTGGSVSTLTIQRTQQEDSAVYLCASSLTGQRNSPLHFGNGTRLTVT.

The chain couples TRBV7-9 to TRBJ2-5; 7 bases match TRBD1. There are 17 residues in the CDR3. Germline V gene sequence: CDR1 SEHNR, CDR2 FQNEAQ (reference sequence). The junction had 16 bases not matched to a gene; V was cut back by 4 bases and J by 5 bases. The CDR3, as DNA: TGTGCCAGCAGCTCATCCCGTGATCAGGGGGACGGTGAGACCCAGTACTTC. It encodes CASSSSRDQGDGETQYF.

The chain links TRBV19 to TRBJ1-5, with D maybe TRBD1 (6 bases). Germline CDR1 LNHDA, CDR2 SQIVND (reference sequence). The V end was cut by 8 bases, the J end by 3 bases, with 17 bases between. The CDR3 consists of 15 residues. The CDR3 loop is CASQGGGTTNQPQHF. The CDR3, as DNA: TGTGCCAGTCAGGGAGGGGGTACAACCAATCAGCCCCAGCATTTT. Drawing the rest from reference TRBV19 and TRBJ1-5, the complete variable domain is DGGITQSPKYLFRKEGQNVTLSCEQNLNHDAMYWYRQDPGQGLRLIYYSQIVNDFQKGDIAEGYSVSREKKESFPLTVTSAQKNPTAFYLCASQGGGTTNQPQHFGDGTRLSIL.